A single sample is the source of the 20 T cell receptor beta chains below, sequenced in a study of blood T cells in healthy people across ages. Through a sample-barcoded 5' primer and a J-beta primer mix, a second PCR was run for roughly 7 to 12 cycles. TCRdb recomputed calls from the 5' RACE reads with MiXCR, one row per CDR3 protein. The sample contains about 780,000 distinct CDR3 sequences, about 45% of which appear only once. The sample comprised blood. The receptors shown here come from a man aged 80 or over in good health.

The chain carries TRBV6-5 and TRBJ1-4, with D possibly TRBD1 on 6 matching bases. Germline-derived CDR1 and CDR2 are MNHEY and SVGAGI. The CDR3 totals 15 residues. Trimming stripped 11 bases from V and 2 bases from J, with 18 bases between. The CDR3 spells CAGKSGEVTNEKLFF. In nucleotides, the CDR3 is TGTGCCGGCAAGTCAGGGGAGGTGACTAATGAAAAACTGTTTTTT.

The rearrangement joins TRBV24-1 to TRBJ2-1, with 8 nucleotides matching TRBD2. Germline V gene data show CDR1 as KGHDR and CDR2 as SFDVKD. Trimming cost V 4 bases and J 4 bases; bases outside gene matches: 5. The CDR3 spans 15 residues. The CDR3 region has the DNA TGTGCCACCAGTGAAACTAGCGGAGTTTACAATGAGCAGTTCTTC. Amino acid sequence: CATSETSGVYNEQFF.

For the CDR3, the DNA is TGTGCCAGCAGCTTAGCGGGAGGGAGTGAAGGGCGCCAGCAGTACTTC. This sequence encodes CASSLAGGSEGRQQYF. The chain joins TRBV7-2 to TRBJ2-7; 7 bases match TRBD2. From germline, CDR1 is SGHTA and CDR2 FQGNSA. Trimming took 0 bases from V and 8 from J; bases not matched to a gene: 13. The CDR3 totals 16 residues.

This clonotype was detected a few times. V is TRBV7-2 and J is TRBJ2-1; TRBD2 aligns across 7 bases. V dropped 0 bases and J dropped 9; count of bases not matched to a gene: 8. Germline CDR1 is SGHTA and CDR2 is FQGNSA. The CDR3 contains 15 residues. CDR3 loop: CASSLAGRRVGEQFF. CDR3 DNA: TGTGCCAGCAGCTTAGCCGGGAGGCGGGTGGGTGAGCAGTTCTTC.

This clonotype was seen more than once but under ten times. V gene TRBV15 combines with J gene TRBJ2-5, with 7 bases matching TRBD1. CDR1 is LNHNV, CDR2 YYDKDF, per germline (reference sequence). CDR3 length: 15 amino acids. V was pared by 0 bases and J by 2 bases, with 3 bases of the junction left unmatched. CDR3 loop: CATSRDGTAQETQYF. CDR3 DNA: TGTGCCACCAGCAGAGACGGGACAGCACAAGAGACCCAGTACTTC.

A note on this clonotype: A read error may explain this, as a much larger clone is one base away. This chain connects TRBV2 to TRBJ2-5; 8 bases fit TRBD1. The last part of the DNA fits TRBJ2-7 better; the J call may be wrong. Germline CDR1 and CDR2: SNHLY and FYNNEI. The CDR3 is made up of 13 amino acids. The CDR3 loop reads CASECDRGYEQYF. As DNA, the CDR3 is TGTGCCAGCGAGTGCGACAGGGGCTACGAGCAGTACTTC.

The chain carries TRBV5-5 and TRBJ1-2; possible D gene TRBD1, 5 bases. The germline V gene encodes CDR1 SGHKS and CDR2 YYEKEE (reference sequence). V was pared by 3 bases and J by 0 bases, with 18 bases between. The CDR3 spans 17 residues. This CDR3 is CASSSYGGRMTNYGYTF. CDR3 in DNA: TGTGCCAGCAGCTCCTACGGGGGACGGATGACTAACTATGGCTACACCTTC.

This clonotype was found a few times. The chain has TRBV3-1 and TRBJ2-1, with 14 bases fitting TRBD2. This CDR3 contains 17 residues. Germline assignment: CDR1 LGHDT and CDR2 YNNKEL (reference sequence). J was trimmed by 6 bases and V by 3 bases; bases with no gene match: 7. CDR3: CASSHAPGTSGSNEQFF. CDR3 coding DNA: TGTGCCAGCAGCCACGCCCCCGGGACTAGCGGGAGCAATGAGCAGTTCTTC.

This clonotype was detected a few times. CDR3 region: CSVRGRASYEQYF. Written as DNA, the CDR3 is TGCAGTGTAAGGGGGAGGGCGTCCTACGAGCAGTACTTC. This chain joins TRBV20-1 and TRBJ2-7, with TRBD2 as a possible D gene (7 bases). V lost 7 bases to trimming and J lost 1 base, with 14 bases between them. Germline CDR1 and CDR2: DFQATT and SNEGSKA (reference sequence). CDR3 size: 13 residues.

A few counts support this clonotype. The chain is built from TRBV3-1 and TRBJ2-3; D unclear. Trimming took 3 bases from V and 4 from J, leaving 8 bases between them. Germline assignment: CDR1 LGHDT and CDR2 YNNKEL (reference sequence). CDR3 size: 13 residues. The CDR3 region has the DNA TGTGCCAGCAGCCATCACAGCGCAGATACGCAGTATTTT. Translating gives CASSHHSADTQYF.

In this sample, this clonotype turned up a few times. This sequence joins TRBV4-1 and TRBJ1-6, with D perhaps TRBD1 (6 bases). The CDR3 is 14 amino acids. Trimming removed 1 base at V and 9 bases at J, with 10 bases between. Per the germline V gene, CDR1 is MGHRA and CDR2 is YSYEKL. The DNA of the CDR3 is TGCGCCAGCAGCCAAGGGACAGAGGTTTCACCCCTCCACTTT. Its translation is CASSQGTEVSPLHF.

In its sample, this clonotype was seen a few times. The chain links TRBV18 to TRBJ2-7; 7 nucleotides agree with TRBD2. This CDR3 has 14 amino acids. CDR1 is KGHSH, CDR2 LQKENI, per germline. J lost 4 bases, V lost 5 bases, and 8 bases had no gene match. In DNA, the CDR3 is TGTGCCAGCTCATCCGCAGCGGGACCTTACGAGCAGTACTTC. Encoded protein: CASSSAAGPYEQYF.

The chain employs TRBV7-9 and TRBJ1-4, with unresolved D. This CDR3 has 15 amino acids. CDR1 is SEHNR and CDR2 is FQNEAQ in the germline V gene (reference sequence). The V end was cut by 1 base, the J end by 0 bases, with 6 bases between. CDR3 sequence: CASSLEGTTNEKLFF. The CDR3 DNA reads as TGTGCCAGCAGCTTAGAGGGTACAACTAATGAAAAACTGTTTTTT.

This clonotype was seen more than once but under ten times. The rearrangement links TRBV6-5 to TRBJ1-1; no clear D gene. Per the germline V gene, CDR1 is MNHEY and CDR2 is SVGAGI. The germline V and J ends were trimmed by 3 bases and 5 bases, with 13 bases remaining between them. The CDR3 sequence is 14 residues long. CDR3 sequence: CASSYRLPSTEAFF. The CDR3 coding sequence is TGTGCCAGCAGTTATAGACTGCCGAGTACTGAAGCTTTCTTT.

The V and J genes are TRBV29-1 and TRBJ1-1; a weak D match, TRBD1 (5 bases). This CDR3 is 13 amino acids long. CDR1 SQVTM and CDR2 ANQGSEA come from the germline V gene. Trimming removed 4 bases at V and 1 base at J, with 10 bases between. The CDR3 protein is CSVGSGQNTEAFF. CDR3 in DNA: TGCAGCGTTGGGAGCGGACAGAACACTGAAGCTTTCTTT.

A few counts support this clonotype. The chain carries TRBV28 and TRBJ2-5, with 8 positions matching TRBD1. This CDR3 contains 19 residues. Germline trimming cut 3 bases from V and 3 bases from J; bases unmatched to any gene: 18. Per the germline V gene, CDR1 is MDHEN and CDR2 is SYDVKM. CDR3 loop: CASSFPTIRQGPLKETQYF. DNA for the CDR3: TGTGCCAGCAGTTTCCCGACCATTCGACAGGGGCCCTTAAAAGAGACCCAGTACTTC.

Only a few counts were recorded for this clonotype. V is TRBV18 and J is TRBJ2-5; 8 positions match TRBD1. The last part of the DNA fits TRBJ2-7 better; the J call may be wrong. The germline V gene has CDR1 KGHSH and CDR2 LQKENI. CDR3 length: 15 residues. CDR3 bases: TGTGCCAGCTCACCGGGGCAGGGGGCTGTCAGCGAGCAGTACTTC. Translated: CASSPGQGAVSEQYF.

The gene calls are TRBV2 and TRBJ2-5; 7 nucleotides match TRBD1. There are 18 residues in the CDR3. After removal of 2 bases from V and 3 bases from J, the junction contained 15 bases not matched to a gene. CDR1 and CDR2 from the germline V gene are SNHLY and FYNNEI. CDR3 residues: CASSERAGGTPEKETQYF. The CDR3 DNA reads as TGTGCCAGCAGTGAAAGAGCAGGGGGAACTCCGGAGAAAGAGACCCAGTACTTC.

The CDR3 region is CASSGSGGPRETQYF. The CDR3 DNA reads TGTGCCAGCAGCGGTAGCGGGGGACCTAGGGAGACCCAGTACTTC. The chain uses TRBV6-5 and TRBJ2-5; TRBD2 aligns across 9 bases. The CDR3 totals 15 residues. Germline V CDR1 and CDR2: MNHEY, SVGAGI. V gave up 6 bases and J gave up 5 bases; unmatched junction bases: 10.

A single count supports this clonotype. This chain joins TRBV12-3 or TRBV12-4 and TRBJ2-3; tentative D call: TRBD1 (5 bases). The CDR3 covers 18 residues. Trimming cost V 2 bases and J 0 bases, with 18 bases left between them. CDR3 region: CASSLSVWGKTSTDTQYF. The CDR3 DNA follows: TGTGCCAGCAGTTTATCTGTTTGGGGCAAAACTAGCACAGATACGCAGTATTTT.